This record covers a single T cell receptor beta chain. Antigen specificity is unknown. This entry comes from a study of Tregs in tolerant kidney transplant recipients. Study at large: A 3-day belatacept mixed lymphocyte reaction, sometimes plus 5-day graft donor restimulation, preceded CD4+CD25+CD127- sorting. Sorting used antibodies to exclude donor cells.

CDR1 is MNHNY, CDR2 SVGAGI, per germline (reference sequence). The CDR3 sequence is 12 residues long. Sequencing was performed with immunoSEQ multiplex PCR; in TCRdb, only in-frame clones are kept and a portion is missing. Altogether some 18,000 clones are present, about two thirds being singletons, with the ten largest covering around 3.6%. Study results and limitations: Few patients were studied, so findings need validation in larger groups.

The sequence derives from a human donor in good health. The rearrangement links TRBV6-6 to TRBJ2-7; possibly TRBD2 for D (5 bases). The sample consisted of Tregs from blood cultured with allogeneic cells. The CDR3 sequence is CAAGGSPHEQYF. The CDR3 DNA sequence: TGTGCTGCCGGAGGATCCCCCCACGAGCAGTACTTC.